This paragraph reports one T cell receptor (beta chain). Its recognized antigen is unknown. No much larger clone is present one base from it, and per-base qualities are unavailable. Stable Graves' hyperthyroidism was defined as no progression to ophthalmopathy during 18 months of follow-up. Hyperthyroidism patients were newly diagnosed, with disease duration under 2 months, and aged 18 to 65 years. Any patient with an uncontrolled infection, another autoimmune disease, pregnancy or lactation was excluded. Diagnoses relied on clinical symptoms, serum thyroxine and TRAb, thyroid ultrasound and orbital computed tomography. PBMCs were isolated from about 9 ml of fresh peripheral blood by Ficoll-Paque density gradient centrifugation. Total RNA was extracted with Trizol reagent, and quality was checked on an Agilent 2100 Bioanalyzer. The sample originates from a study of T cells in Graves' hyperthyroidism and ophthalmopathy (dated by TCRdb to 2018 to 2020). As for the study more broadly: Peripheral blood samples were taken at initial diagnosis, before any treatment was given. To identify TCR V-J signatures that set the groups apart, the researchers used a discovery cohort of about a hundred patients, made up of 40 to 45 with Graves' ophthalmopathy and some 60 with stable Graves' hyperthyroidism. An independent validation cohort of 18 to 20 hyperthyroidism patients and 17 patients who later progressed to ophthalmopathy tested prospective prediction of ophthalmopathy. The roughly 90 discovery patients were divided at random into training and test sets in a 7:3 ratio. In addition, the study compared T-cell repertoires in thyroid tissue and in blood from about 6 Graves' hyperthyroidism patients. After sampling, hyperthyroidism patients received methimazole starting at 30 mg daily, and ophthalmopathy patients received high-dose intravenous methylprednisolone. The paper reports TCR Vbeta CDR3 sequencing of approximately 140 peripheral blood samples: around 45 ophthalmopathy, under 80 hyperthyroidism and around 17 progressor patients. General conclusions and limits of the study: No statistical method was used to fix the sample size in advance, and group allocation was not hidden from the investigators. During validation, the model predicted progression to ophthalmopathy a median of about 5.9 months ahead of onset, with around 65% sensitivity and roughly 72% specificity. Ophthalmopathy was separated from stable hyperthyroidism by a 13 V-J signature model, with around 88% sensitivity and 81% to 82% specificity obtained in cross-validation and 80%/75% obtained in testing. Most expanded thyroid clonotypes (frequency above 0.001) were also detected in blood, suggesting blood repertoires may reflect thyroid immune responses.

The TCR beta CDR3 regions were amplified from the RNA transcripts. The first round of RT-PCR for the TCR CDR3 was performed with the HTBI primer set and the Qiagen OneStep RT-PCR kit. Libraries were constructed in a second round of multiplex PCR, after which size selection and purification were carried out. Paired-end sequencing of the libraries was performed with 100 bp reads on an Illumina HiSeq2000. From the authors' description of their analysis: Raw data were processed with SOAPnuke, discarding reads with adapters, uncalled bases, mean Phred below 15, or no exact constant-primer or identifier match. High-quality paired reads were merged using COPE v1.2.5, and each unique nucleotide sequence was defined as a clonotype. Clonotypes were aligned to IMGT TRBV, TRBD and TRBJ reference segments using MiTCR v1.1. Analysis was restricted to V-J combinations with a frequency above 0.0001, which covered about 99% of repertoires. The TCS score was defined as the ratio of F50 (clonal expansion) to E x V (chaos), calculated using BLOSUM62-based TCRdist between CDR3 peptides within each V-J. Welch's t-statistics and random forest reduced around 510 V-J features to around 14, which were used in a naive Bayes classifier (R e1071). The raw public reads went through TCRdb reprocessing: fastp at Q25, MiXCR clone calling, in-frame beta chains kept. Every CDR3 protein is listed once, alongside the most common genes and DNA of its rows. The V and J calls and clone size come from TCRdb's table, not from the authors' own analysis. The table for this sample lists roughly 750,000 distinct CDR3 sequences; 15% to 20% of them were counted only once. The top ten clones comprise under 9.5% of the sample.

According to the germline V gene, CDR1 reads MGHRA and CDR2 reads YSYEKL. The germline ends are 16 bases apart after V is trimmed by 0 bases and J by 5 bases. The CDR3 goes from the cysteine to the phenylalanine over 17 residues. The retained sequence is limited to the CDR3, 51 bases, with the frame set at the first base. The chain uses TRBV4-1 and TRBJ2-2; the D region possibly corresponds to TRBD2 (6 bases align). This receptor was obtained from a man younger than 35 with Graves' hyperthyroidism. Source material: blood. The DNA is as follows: TGCGCCAGCAGCCAAGATGTACGGGACTCTGGTACCGGGGAGCTGTTTTTT. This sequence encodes CASSQDVRDSGTGELFF.